Ten or more counts support the clone carrying this T cell receptor (beta chain). Its antigen is unidentified. This record belongs to a study of CD8 T cells in ankylosing spondylitis. Study-wide results and limits: Several of the motif variants were reported before in synovial fluid and blood from reactive arthritis. Among TCR beta sequences, a motif of under 10 highly homologous variants appeared characteristic of ankylosing spondylitis blood.

Quantitative 5'-RACE with molecular barcodes generated TCR beta libraries. TCRdb independently ran MiXCR on the 5' RACE reads; one entry per CDR3 protein. Of around 490,000 distinct CDR3 sequences in the sample, roughly 5.2% were seen once. CDR1 DFQATT and CDR2 SNEGSKA come from the germline V gene (reference sequence). This CDR3 has 13 residues. Trimming shortened V by 3 bases and J by 6 bases, and 12 bases separated the two germline ends. The J gene is TRBJ1-5, the V gene TRBV20-1, with a tentative D call TRBD1 (5 bases). Sequenced sample: blood, either unsorted or a sorted T cell fraction (not recorded which). This sequence was found in a male donor with ankylosing spondylitis. The CDR3 here is CSASSAGRQPQHF. The CDR3 DNA reads as TGCAGTGCTAGTTCGGCAGGGCGTCAGCCCCAGCATTTT.